What follows are 32 T cell receptor beta chains derived from one specimen sequenced in a study of T cell responses to AZD1222 COVID-19 vaccine. Assay: immunoSEQ multiplex PCR; the TCRdb copy retains only in-frame clones and omits some. The sample yields more than 100,000 clones, roughly 92% seen once. Material: peripheral blood, obtained on day 0 of AZD1222 vaccination. The receptor set was obtained from an adult in good health.

The J gene is TRBJ1-6, the V gene TRBV6-2 or TRBV6-3, with 7 bases fitting TRBD1. From germline, CDR1 is MNHEY and CDR2 SVGEGT. V dropped 0 bases and J dropped 10; count of bases not matched to a gene: 9. The length of the CDR3 is 16 residues. For the CDR3, the DNA is TGTGCCAGCAGTTACTCCCACAGGGGACTGCGATCACCCCTCCACTTT. As protein: CASSYSHRGLRSPLHF.

The V and J genes are TRBV6-5 and TRBJ1-2, with 7 nucleotides matching TRBD1. CDR1 MNHEY and CDR2 SVGAGI come from the germline V gene. Trimming removed 6 bases from V and 12 bases from J; junction bases left unmatched: 7. The CDR3 length is 11 residues. The CDR3 DNA sequence: TGTGCCAGCAGCGTCGAGGGGGCACACACCTTC. Its protein is CASSVEGAHTF.

The CDR3 reads CASSNQLNTEAFF. CDR3 DNA sequence: TGTGCCAGCAGCAATCAGCTGAACACTGAAGCTTTCTTT. The chain has TRBV11-1 and TRBJ1-1; D unresolved. There are 13 residues in the CDR3. Trimming removed 5 bases from V and 0 bases from J, with 7 bases in between. The germline V gene encodes CDR1 SGHAT and CDR2 FQDESV (reference sequence).

This clone was observed many times. The J gene is TRBJ1-2, the V gene TRBV7-9; D gene unclear. Germline assignment: CDR1 SEHNR and CDR2 FQNEAQ (reference sequence). V was cut by 1 base and J by 3 bases, with 12 bases left in between. The CDR3 runs to 15 residues. The CDR3 nucleotides are TGTGCCAGCAGCTTAGGGATTTCAGGACACTATGGCTACACCTTC. This translates into CASSLGISGHYGYTF.

A word on this clone: At one end, the junction sequence differs from germline, possibly due to a read error. The V and J genes are TRBV7-9 and TRBJ1-6; D call uncertain. CDR1 is SEHNR, CDR2 FQNEAQ, per germline (reference sequence). The CDR3 spans 11 residues. CDR3 in amino acids: CASSSGPEVYF. In DNA, the CDR3 is TGTGCCAGCAGCTCGGGCCCGGAGGTCTACTTT. The entire variable domain, with the rest obtained from reference TRBV7-9 and TRBJ1-6, is as follows: DTGVSQNPRHKITKRGQNVTFRCDPISEHNRLYWYRQTLGQGPEFLTYFQNEAQLEKSRLLSDRFSAERPKGSFSTLEIQRTEQGDSAMYLCASSSGPEVYFGNGTRLTVT.

This clone was seen only a few times. The chain has TRBV6-2 or TRBV6-3 and TRBJ2-3, with TRBD2 identical over 9 bases. Germline V gene lookup returns CDR1 MNHEY and CDR2 SVGEGT. With V trimmed by 5 bases and J by 4 bases, 13 bases remained unmatched. This CDR3 spans 17 amino acids. This chain's CDR3 is CASSRLAGGPRADTQYF. CDR3 DNA: TGTGCCAGCAGTCGGCTGGCGGGAGGGCCTCGGGCAGATACGCAGTATTTT.

CDR3 coding DNA: TGTGCCAGCAGCCCCCGTCGTAGGACAGATACGCAGTATTTT. Translating gives CASSPRRRTDTQYF. This rearrangement joins TRBV11-3 to TRBJ2-3; the D is unclear. Germline assignment: CDR1 SGHNT and CDR2 YENEEA. The CDR3 length is 14 residues. V lost 5 bases, J lost 3 bases, and 12 bases lay in between. Complete variable domain (other parts from reference TRBV11-3 and TRBJ2-3): EAGVVQSPRYKIIEKKQPVAFWCNPISGHNTLYWYLQNLGQGPELLIRYENEEAVDDSQLPKDRFSAERLKGVDSTLKIQPAELGDSAVYLCASSPRRRTDTQYFGPGTRLTVL.

This clone occurred once. The chain recombines TRBV19 with TRBJ1-1; possibly TRBD1 for D (6 bases). The CDR3 runs to 15 residues. Trimming shortened V by 7 bases and J by 3 bases, and 18 bases separated the two germline ends. CDR1 and CDR2 from the germline V gene are LNHDA and SQIVND (reference sequence). The CDR3 DNA reads as TGTGCCAGTAACTACAGGGAGGGGAGGTACACTGAAGCTTTCTTT. It encodes CASNYREGRYTEAFF.

The chain links TRBV7-9 to TRBJ1-1; no clear D gene. Germline-derived CDR1 and CDR2 are SEHNR and FQNEAQ (reference sequence). V shed 2 bases and J shed 0 bases, with 1 base lying between them. This CDR3 has 12 amino acids. The CDR3 DNA sequence: TGTGCCAGCAGCTTAATGAACACTGAAGCTTTCTTT. Its translation is CASSLMNTEAFF.

This clone appeared once. V is TRBV6-2 or TRBV6-3 and J is TRBJ1-2; perhaps TRBD1 as D (6 bases). The length of the CDR3 is 12 residues. CDR1 and CDR2 from the germline V gene are MNHEY and SVGEGT. Trimming pared 4 bases from V and 6 bases from J, leaving 9 bases between. In nucleotides, the CDR3 is TGTGCCAGCAGTTGGGGGGGCGATGGCTACACCTTC. It is translated as CASSWGGDGYTF.

The chain links TRBV11-1 to TRBJ2-1; the D gene is possibly TRBD2 (7 bases). The CDR3 spans 16 residues. V was trimmed by 3 bases and J by 0 bases, leaving 12 bases between them. Germline loops: CDR1 SGHAT, CDR2 FQDESV (reference sequence). CDR3 in amino acids: CASSFLADSSYNEQFF. CDR3 DNA sequence: TGTGCCAGCAGCTTCCTAGCGGACAGCTCCTACAATGAGCAGTTCTTC. The full variable domain, with the rest looked up from reference TRBV11-1 and TRBJ2-1, is EAEVAQSPRYKITEKSQAVAFWCDPISGHATLYWYRQILGQGPELLVQFQDESVVDDSQLPKDRFSAERLKGVDSTLKIQPAELGDSAMYLCASSFLADSSYNEQFFGPGTRLTVL.

The chain employs TRBV9 and TRBJ2-1; 9 bases match TRBD1. Germline V gives CDR1 SGDLS, CDR2 YYNGEE. After removal of 3 bases from V and 3 bases from J, the junction contained 7 bases not matched to a gene. CDR3 length: 16 amino acids. This chain's CDR3 is CASSAAQGANYNEQFF. The CDR3 region has the DNA TGTGCCAGCAGCGCAGCACAGGGGGCGAACTACAATGAGCAGTTCTTC. Full variable domain (rest looked up from reference TRBV9 and TRBJ2-1): DSGVTQTPKHLITATGQRVTLRCSPRSGDLSVYWYQQSLDQGLQFLIQYYNGEERAKGNILERFSAQQFPDLHSELNLSSLELGDSALYFCASSAAQGANYNEQFFGPGTRLTVL.

The chain employs TRBV15 and TRBJ1-1; D unclear. This CDR3 comprises 15 residues. Germline V CDR1 and CDR2: LNHNV, YYDKDF (reference sequence). Trimming cost V 5 bases and J 1 base, with 14 bases left between them. The CDR3 bases are TGTGCCACCAGCGTCGGACGTACAGCGAACACTGAAGCTTTCTTT. Its protein product is CATSVGRTANTEAFF.

The rearrangement joins TRBV29-1 to TRBJ1-2; D not certain. Trimming left V 5 bases short and J 0 bases short, with 10 bases between. The CDR3 runs 13 residues. Looked up from germline, CDR1 is SQVTM and CDR2 is ANQGSEA. The CDR3 sequence: CSVSQDPNYGYTF. DNA of the CDR3: TGCAGCGTTAGTCAGGACCCTAACTATGGCTACACCTTC.

This rearrangement joins TRBV7-9 to TRBJ2-1; 9 positions agree with TRBD2. The CDR3 sequence is 18 residues long. The germline V gene encodes CDR1 SEHNR and CDR2 FQNEAQ (reference sequence). The V and J ends lost 5 bases and 2 bases, in that order; junction bases with no gene match: 13. The CDR3 DNA reads as TGTGCCAGCAGCCTAGAGAGTAGCGGGAGCGGGGCCTACAATGAGCAGTTCTTC. Encoded protein: CASSLESSGSGAYNEQFF. Supplemented by reference TRBV7-9 and TRBJ2-1, the full variable domain reads DTGVSQNPRHKITKRGQNVTFRCDPISEHNRLYWYRQTLGQGPEFLTYFQNEAQLEKSRLLSDRFSAERPKGSFSTLEIQRTEQGDSAMYLCASSLESSGSGAYNEQFFGPGTRLTVL.

This chain joins TRBV30 and TRBJ1-5; 7 nucleotides match TRBD1. The V and J ends lost 2 bases and 2 bases, in that order; junction bases with no gene match: 3. The CDR3 spans 14 residues. Germline V lookup: CDR1 GTSNPN, CDR2 SVGIG (reference sequence). CDR3 sequence: CAWSRGQGNQPQHF. DNA of the CDR3: TGTGCCTGGAGTAGGGGGCAGGGCAATCAGCCCCAGCATTTT. Full variable domain (missing parts from reference TRBV30 and TRBJ1-5): SQTIHQWPATLVQPVGSPLSLECTVEGTSNPNLYWYRQAAGRGLQLLFYSVGIGQISSEVPQNLSASRPQDRQFILSSKKLLLSDSGFYLCAWSRGQGNQPQHFGDGTRLSIL.

The chain is built from TRBV4-1 and TRBJ1-4, with D unclear. V dropped 0 bases and J dropped 7 bases, with 9 bases sitting between them. CDR1 MGHRA and CDR2 YSYEKL come from the germline V gene. The CDR3 has 14 residues. CDR3 coding DNA: TGCGCCAGCAGCCAAGATAGGGCAGTTGAAAAACTGTTTTTT. Protein sequence: CASSQDRAVEKLFF.

CDR3 in DNA: TGTGCCAGCAGTTTCCGGGATTTCCACGAGCAGTACGTC. Its translation: CASSFRDFHEQYV. The rearrangement uses TRBV12-3 or TRBV12-4 and TRBJ2-7; TRBD2 is a possible D gene (5 bases). CDR3 length: 13 residues. V was cut by 3 bases and J by 5 bases, with 11 bases left in between.

The chain joins TRBV2 to TRBJ1-5; D may be TRBD1 (5 bases). The germline V and J ends were trimmed by 4 bases and 3 bases, with 10 bases remaining between them. CDR1 SNHLY and CDR2 FYNNEI come from the germline V gene. CDR3 length: 14 amino acids. The CDR3 is CASSGETVNQPQHF. CDR3 nucleotide sequence: TGTGCCAGCAGTGGGGAGACAGTCAATCAGCCCCAGCATTTT.

CDR3 loop: CASSVGNWVARAGYAGELFF. The CDR3 coding sequence is TGTGCCAGCAGCGTAGGAAATTGGGTCGCACGGGCAGGGTACGCCGGGGAGCTGTTTTTT. The V call is TRBV9, the J call TRBJ2-2, with D perhaps matching TRBD1 (5 bases). Trimming cost V 0 bases and J 6 bases, with 27 bases left between them. Germline V gene data show CDR1 as SGDLS and CDR2 as YYNGEE. The CDR3 loop spans 20 amino acids.

This clone was observed a single time. The CDR3 loop reads CASSATDRGNQPQHF. CDR3 coding DNA: TGTGCCAGCAGCGCTACTGACAGGGGAAATCAGCCCCAGCATTTT. The rearrangement joins TRBV7-9 to TRBJ1-5; 8 nucleotides agree with TRBD1. CDR1 and CDR2 from the germline V gene are SEHNR and FQNEAQ (reference sequence). The CDR3 consists of 15 residues. Trimming at V came to 5 bases and at J to 4 bases, leaving 7 bases not matched to a gene.

This chain uses TRBV11-3 with TRBJ1-1; 8 bases match TRBD1. Germline V gene lookup returns CDR1 SGHNT and CDR2 YENEEA. The CDR3 has 16 amino acids. V lost 5 bases, J lost 8 bases, and 16 bases stayed unmatched. The CDR3 loop reads CASSPGQGFTKTEAFF. CDR3 nucleotides: TGTGCCAGCAGCCCCGGACAGGGATTTACCAAAACGGAAGCTTTCTTT.

The DNA for the CDR3 is TGTGCCAGCAGCTTATTGACAGGGAGTTCCTACGAGCAGTACTTC. It encodes CASSLLTGSSYEQYF. The chain couples TRBV7-6 to TRBJ2-7, with 7 nucleotides matching TRBD1. The CDR3 covers 15 residues. The germline V gene has CDR1 SGHVS and CDR2 FNYEAQ. With V trimmed by 2 bases and J by 1 base, 5 bases remained unmatched.

The V and J genes are TRBV19 and TRBJ1-1; 7 nucleotides agree with TRBD1. CDR3 length: 15 amino acids. Unmatched junction bases numbered 7, after V lost 5 bases and J lost 1 base. Germline V gene data show CDR1 as LNHDA and CDR2 as SQIVND (reference sequence). This CDR3 is CASSPRRQGNTEAFF. CDR3 nucleotides: TGTGCCAGTAGTCCCCGTAGACAGGGGAACACTGAAGCTTTCTTT.

V and J are TRBV21-1 and TRBJ1-1; TRBD1 was called by the table and not checked on the DNA. TRBV21-1 counts as a pseudogene. The CDR3 spans 16 residues. The CDR3 spells CASSNRDRGTSTEAFF. The CDR3 DNA sequence: TGTGCCAGCAGCAACCGGGACAGGGGGACTAGCACTGAAGCTTTCTTT.

V and J are TRBV28 and TRBJ1-2; D is unclear. Per the germline V gene, CDR1 is MDHEN and CDR2 is SYDVKM. The CDR3 is 14 amino acids. V lost 3 bases and J lost 0, with 8 bases in between. CDR3 protein: CASSFVTANYGYTF. The CDR3 bases are TGTGCCAGCAGTTTTGTTACGGCTAACTATGGCTACACCTTC.

As to this clone: The sample contains more than one DNA sequence encoding this CDR3. This sequence joins TRBV6-5 and TRBJ1-5; 7 bases align to TRBD1. The CDR3 covers 14 residues. Germline CDR1 is MNHEY and CDR2 is SVGAGI. The V and J ends lost 3 bases and 2 bases, in that order; junction bases with no gene match: 1. CDR3 residues: CASSYDRGNQPQHF. The CDR3 DNA reads as TGTGCCAGCAGTTATGACAGGGGCAATCAGCCCCAGCATTTT.

The J gene is TRBJ2-3, the V gene TRBV24-1, with unresolved D. The ends were cut back, 7 bases at V and 5 bases at J, with 9 bases in the middle. Germline CDR1 KGHDR, CDR2 SFDVKD. The CDR3 contains 12 residues. CDR3 residues: CATRDGRDTQYF. The CDR3, as DNA: TGTGCCACCAGGGACGGACGAGATACGCAGTATTTT.

The V call is TRBV11-3, the J call TRBJ1-1; 9 positions agree with TRBD1. The J segment lost 3 bases and the V segment lost 5 bases, leaving 16 bases of the junction unmatched. This CDR3 contains 18 residues. Germline V gene sequence: CDR1 SGHNT, CDR2 YENEEA. CDR3 nucleotides: TGTGCCAGCAGCACCCTAACATTTGGGACAGGGATGGACACTGAAGCTTTCTTT. Protein sequence: CASSTLTFGTGMDTEAFF.

The rearrangement uses TRBV6-1 and TRBJ1-4; no clear D gene. Germline-derived CDR1 and CDR2 are MNHNS and SASEGT. V lost 0 bases and J lost 0, with 5 bases in between. The CDR3 spans 15 residues. The DNA of the CDR3 is TGTGCCAGCAGTGAAGCTCTTCCAACTAATGAAAAACTGTTTTTT. This sequence encodes CASSEALPTNEKLFF.

This rearrangement joins TRBV24-1 to TRBJ1-2; 10 nucleotides line up with TRBD1. Trimming removed 3 bases from V and 3 bases from J; junction bases left unmatched: 6. From germline, CDR1 is KGHDR and CDR2 SFDVKD. The length of the CDR3 is 16 residues. Here the CDR3 reads CATSDPSGTGDYGYTF. The CDR3 DNA reads as TGTGCCACCAGTGATCCTTCCGGGACAGGGGACTATGGCTACACCTTC.

This rearrangement joins TRBV5-1 to TRBJ1-1; 7 positions match TRBD1. In germline, CDR1 is SGHRS, CDR2 YFSETQ. The CDR3 sequence is 15 residues long. Unmatched junction bases numbered 9, after V lost 5 bases and J lost 2 bases. The CDR3: CASSRWTGLNTEAFF. The CDR3 coding sequence is TGCGCCAGCAGTCGCTGGACAGGATTAAACACTGAAGCTTTCTTT.